This T cell receptor beta chain appears in the sequencing data of a study of shared clonotypes between healthy human individuals. Only a few counts were recorded for this clone. Its target is unknown. CD45RO-negative cells were positively selected for CCR7, leaving out terminally differentiated effector memory CD45RA+ cells. Study-wide results and limits: For naive CD4 cells, around 5.1% of clonotypes were shared across a handful of donors.

Produced via immunoSEQ multiplex PCR; TCRdb's table is partial and in-frame only. Of 2 million or so clones detected, approximately 94% appear once; the ten largest clones hold 1.1%. The CDR3 is made up of 13 amino acids. Looked up from germline, CDR1 is GTSNPN and CDR2 is SVGIG (reference sequence). V was shortened by 3 bases and J by 0 bases, with 9 bases between the two germline ends. The material sequenced was naive CD8+ T cells sorted from blood. The rearrangement joins TRBV30 to TRBJ2-7; D assignment may be TRBD1 or TRBD2 (5 bases each). This TCR was sampled from a man aged 18 to 30 in good health. The CDR3 loop reads CAWRHGASYEQYF. CDR3 DNA sequence: TGTGCCTGGAGGCACGGGGCCTCCTACGAGCAGTACTTC. Supplemented by reference TRBV30 and TRBJ2-7, the full variable domain reads SQTIHQWPATLVQPVGSPLSLECTVEGTSNPNLYWYRQAAGRGLQLLFYSVGIGQISSEVPQNLSASRPQDRQFILSSKKLLLSDSGFYLCAWRHGASYEQYFGPGTRLTVT.